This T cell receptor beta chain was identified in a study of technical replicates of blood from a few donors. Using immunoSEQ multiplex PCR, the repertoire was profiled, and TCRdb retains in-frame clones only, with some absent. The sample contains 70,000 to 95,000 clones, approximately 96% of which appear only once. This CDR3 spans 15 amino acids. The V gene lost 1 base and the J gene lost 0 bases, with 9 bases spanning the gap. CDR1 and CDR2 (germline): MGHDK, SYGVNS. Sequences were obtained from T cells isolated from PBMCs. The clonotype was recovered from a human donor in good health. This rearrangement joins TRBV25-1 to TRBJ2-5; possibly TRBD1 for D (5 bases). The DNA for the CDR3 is TGTGCCAGCAGTGAATTGGCCAGGGACCAAGAGACCCAGTACTTC. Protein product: CASSELARDQETQYF.